Below are 20 T cell receptor beta chains sequenced from a single sample in a study of vaccination effects on CD4 cells after COVID-19. Culture proceeded for roughly ten days, and CD4+ T cells were then isolated. The antigens for these receptors are not known. Libraries were prepared by immunoSEQ multiplex PCR; TCRdb keeps only in-frame clonotypes and omits some of them. Of tens of thousands of clones in the sample, roughly four fifths were seen once. The specimen was CD4+ T cells from PBMCs cultured without peptide, collected before COVID-19 vaccination. The origin of the receptors is a human donor who received a COVID-19 vaccine.

The chain couples TRBV6-5 to TRBJ1-2; D gene unclear. This CDR3 spans 13 amino acids. Deletions cut 6 bases from V and 4 bases from J, with 12 bases between. Germline V CDR1 and CDR2: MNHEY, SVGAGI. CDR3 loop: CASSPSLSYGYTF. CDR3 DNA sequence: TGTGCCAGCAGCCCCTCGTTGTCCTATGGCTACACCTTC.

The chain combines TRBV10-3 with TRBJ2-1; D not resolved. The CDR3 has 11 amino acids. The V gene lost 8 bases and the J gene lost 7 bases, with 9 bases spanning the gap. Germline V gives CDR1 ENHRY, CDR2 SYGVKD. In DNA form, the CDR3 reads TGTGCCATCGCTATGGGAAATGAGCAGTTCTTC. It codes for CAIAMGNEQFF.

This chain joins TRBV3-1 (or the pseudogene TRBV3-2) and TRBJ1-6; D remains unclear. This CDR3 is built from 14 residues. Per the germline V gene, CDR1 is LGHDT and CDR2 is YNNKEL (reference sequence). The germline V and J ends were trimmed by 4 bases and 6 bases, with 10 bases remaining between them. In DNA form, the CDR3 reads TGTGCCAGCAGCCCGTCGGAGTTTAATTCACCCCTCCACTTT. Protein sequence: CASSPSEFNSPLHF.

V is TRBV4-3 and J is TRBJ1-6; no clear D gene. CDR1 is LGHNA and CDR2 is YSLEER in the germline V gene. V dropped 4 bases and J dropped 7 bases, with 11 bases sitting between them. The CDR3 length is 14 residues. As DNA, the CDR3 is TGCGCCAGCAGCCTCGACGGGAAGAATTCACCCCTCCACTTT. Protein product: CASSLDGKNSPLHF.

This clone was counted only a few times. The chain couples TRBV15 to TRBJ2-7, with 8 positions matching TRBD1. Looked up from germline, CDR1 is LNHNV and CDR2 is YYDKDF (reference sequence). The CDR3 contains 14 residues. Trimming cost V 1 base and J 5 bases; bases outside gene matches: 4. CDR3: CATSRGGQGHEQYF. As DNA, the CDR3 is TGTGCCACCAGCAGAGGCGGACAGGGCCACGAGCAGTACTTC. Looking up the rest from reference TRBV15 and TRBJ2-7 gives the full variable domain: DAMVIQNPRYQVTQFGKPVTLSCSQTLNHNVMYWYQQKSSQAPKLLFHYYDKDFNNEADTPDNFQSRRPNTSFCFLDIRSPGLGDTAMYLCATSRGGQGHEQYFGPGTRLTVT.

This clone was recorded a few times. The gene calls are TRBV30 and TRBJ1-2; TRBD1 matches at 9 bases. The CDR3 extends over 13 amino acids. With V trimmed by 2 bases and J by 4 bases, 2 bases remained unmatched. Looked up from germline, CDR1 is GTSNPN and CDR2 is SVGIG (reference sequence). CDR3 residues: CAWSTGGAYGYTF. The CDR3 bases are TGTGCCTGGAGTACAGGGGGCGCCTATGGCTACACCTTC.

J is TRBJ1-2 and V is TRBV29-1; a possible D gene is TRBD1 (6 bases). Per germline, CDR1 SQVTM and CDR2 ANQGSEA. The CDR3 loop spans 12 amino acids. Trimming removed 4 bases from V and 4 bases from J, with 10 bases in between. This CDR3 is CSVATGSYGYTF. In DNA form, the CDR3 reads TGCAGCGTTGCGACAGGTTCCTATGGCTACACCTTC.

This clone was detected once. The rearrangement joins TRBV28 to TRBJ2-2; D possibly corresponds to TRBD1 (5 bases). This CDR3 is built from 16 residues. V lost 2 bases, J lost 6 bases, and 16 bases lay in between. Germline V lookup: CDR1 MDHEN, CDR2 SYDVKM. DNA for the CDR3: TGTGCCAGCAGTTTAGGGCAGGCAGGGTGGTCCGGGGAGCTGTTTTTT. It yields the protein CASSLGQAGWSGELFF. Full variable domain (missing parts from reference TRBV28 and TRBJ2-2): DVKVTQSSRYLVKRTGEKVFLECVQDMDHENMFWYRQDPGLGLRLIYFSYDVKMKEKGDIPEGYSVSREKKERFSLILESASTNQTSMYLCASSLGQAGWSGELFFGEGSRLTVL.

The V gene is TRBV6-5, the J gene TRBJ1-6; possibly TRBD1 for D (6 bases). The CDR3 covers 15 residues. The germline V gene encodes CDR1 MNHEY and CDR2 SVGAGI. The V end lost 0 bases, the J end lost 10 bases, and 13 bases lay between the germline ends. The CDR3 DNA reads TGTGCCAGCAGTTACTCGAGACAGGACGGGTCACCCCTCCACTTT. As protein: CASSYSRQDGSPLHF.

Notes on this clone: One junction end does not reproduce the germline sequence, and a read error may be involved. J is TRBJ2-7 and V is TRBV3-1 (or the pseudogene TRBV3-2); 9 positions agree with TRBD1. The CDR3 runs to 11 residues. Germline CDR1 and CDR2: LGHDT and YNNKEL (reference sequence). DNA of the CDR3: TGTGCCAGCAGCCAGGCCGGGACAGGGTGCTTC. It encodes CASSQAGTGCF.

This clone occurred a few times. V usage is TRBV7-9 and J usage is TRBJ1-2; possible D gene TRBD1, 5 bases. Looked up from germline, CDR1 is SEHNR and CDR2 is FQNEAQ (reference sequence). The CDR3 length is 15 residues. V lost 4 bases and J lost 3, with 15 bases in between. CDR3 nucleotide sequence: TGTGCCAGCAGCTCCACCGGGACGGATTACTATGGCTACACCTTC. This gives the protein CASSSTGTDYYGYTF.

This clone was found a few times. The chain has TRBV30 and TRBJ2-1; 9 bases are a match to TRBD2. Germline V CDR1 and CDR2: GTSNPN, SVGIG (reference sequence). The CDR3 runs to 12 residues. The V gene end was trimmed by 7 bases and the J gene end by 9 bases; junction bases not matched to a gene: 7. The CDR3: CASLRGRGEQFF. CDR3 nucleotide sequence: TGTGCCTCGCTACGCGGGAGGGGTGAGCAGTTCTTC. Using reference TRBV30 and TRBJ2-1 for the parts outside the CDR3, the full variable domain is SQTIHQWPATLVQPVGSPLSLECTVEGTSNPNLYWYRQAAGRGLQLLFYSVGIGQISSEVPQNLSASRPQDRQFILSSKKLLLSDSGFYLCASLRGRGEQFFGPGTRLTVL.

In its sample, this clone was seen a few times. This chain connects TRBV19 to TRBJ1-5; TRBD1 aligns across 8 bases. V lost 5 bases and J lost 1; bases outside the gene matches: 10. Per germline, CDR1 LNHDA and CDR2 SQIVND (reference sequence). The CDR3 length is 17 residues. The CDR3 coding sequence is TGTGCCAGTAGTGGGTACAGGGGGTTCGGAAGCAATCAGCCCCAGCATTTT. Amino acid sequence: CASSGYRGFGSNQPQHF.

This chain joins TRBV6-5 and TRBJ2-4, with D possibly TRBD1 on 5 matching bases. CDR3 length: 14 amino acids. V was pared by 5 bases and J by 3 bases, with 11 bases between. The germline V gene has CDR1 MNHEY and CDR2 SVGAGI. CDR3 protein: CASSQSGNKNIQYF. The CDR3 DNA sequence: TGTGCCAGCAGTCAGTCAGGGAACAAAAACATTCAGTACTTC.

V is TRBV19 and J is TRBJ2-5; D is perhaps TRBD1 (5 bases). Per the germline V gene, CDR1 is LNHDA and CDR2 is SQIVND (reference sequence). V was cut by 0 bases and J by 2 bases, with 10 bases left in between. There are 15 residues in the CDR3. The CDR3: CASSIDLPGQETQYF. The DNA of the CDR3 is TGTGCCAGTAGTATAGATCTCCCAGGGCAAGAGACCCAGTACTTC.

V and J are TRBV5-4 and TRBJ2-5; possibly TRBD1 or TRBD2 for D (5 bases each). The CDR3 runs 15 residues. CDR1 is SGHNT, CDR2 YYREEE, per germline (reference sequence). The ends were cut back, 5 bases at V and 0 bases at J, with 14 bases in the middle. The CDR3 nucleotides are TGTGCCAGCAGTAGCCGGGACCCCTACCAAGAGACCCAGTACTTC. Translation gives CASSSRDPYQETQYF.

V is TRBV2 and J is TRBJ2-1; 8 bases match TRBD2. The V gene's germline CDR1 is SNHLY and CDR2 FYNNEI. This CDR3 comprises 15 residues. The V segment lost 6 bases and the J segment 5 bases; nucleotides outside the gene matches: 9. The CDR3 nucleotides are TGTGCCAGCAGGTCAACGAGCGGGAGCAACAATGAGCAGTTCTTC. As protein: CASRSTSGSNNEQFF.

This clone was detected once. The V call is TRBV19, the J call TRBJ1-2, with D perhaps TRBD1 (5 bases). CDR3 size: 14 residues. V dropped 7 bases and J dropped 7 bases, with 19 bases sitting between them. CDR1 is LNHDA, CDR2 SQIVND, per germline (reference sequence). CDR3 nucleotides: TGTGCCAGTAACTTTTTTGGGGGAGGAGGTGGCTACACCTTC. It specifies CASNFFGGGGGYTF. Full variable domain (rest looked up from reference TRBV19 and TRBJ1-2): DGGITQSPKYLFRKEGQNVTLSCEQNLNHDAMYWYRQDPGQGLRLIYYSQIVNDFQKGDIAEGYSVSREKKESFPLTVTSAQKNPTAFYLCASNFFGGGGGYTFGSGTRLTVV.

Concerning this clone: The DNA is left out, because the CDR3 cannot be placed on it with certainty; the CDR3 is given as TCRdb lists it. This chain connects TRBV28 to TRBJ1-2; the table's TRBD1 call for D was not verified on the DNA. The CDR3 is 14 residues long, ends included. The germline gives CDR1 MDHEN, CDR2 SYDVKM. The CDR3 loop reads CASSFFGQGDGYTF.

This chain's CDR3 is CASSQGRRTYEQYF. The DNA of the CDR3 is TGTGCCAGCAGCCAAGGGCGCCGGACCTACGAGCAGTACTTC. V gene TRBV27 combines with J gene TRBJ2-7, with unresolved D. Between the trimmed V and J ends, which lost 6 bases and 2 bases, there was a span of 14 bases. This CDR3 is 14 amino acids long. The germline CDR1 and CDR2 sequences are MNHEY and SMNVEV (reference sequence).